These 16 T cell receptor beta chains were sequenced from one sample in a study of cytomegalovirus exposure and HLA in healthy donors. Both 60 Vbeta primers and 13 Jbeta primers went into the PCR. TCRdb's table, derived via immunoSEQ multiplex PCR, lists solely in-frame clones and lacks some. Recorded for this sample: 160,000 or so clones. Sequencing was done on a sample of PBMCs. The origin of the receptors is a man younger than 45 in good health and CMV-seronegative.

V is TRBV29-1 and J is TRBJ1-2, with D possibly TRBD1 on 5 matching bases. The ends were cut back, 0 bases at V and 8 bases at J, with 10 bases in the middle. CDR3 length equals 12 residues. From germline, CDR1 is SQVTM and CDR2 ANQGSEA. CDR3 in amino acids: CSVEDSGGGYTF. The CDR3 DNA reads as TGCAGCGTTGAAGATTCGGGGGGGGGCTACACCTTC.

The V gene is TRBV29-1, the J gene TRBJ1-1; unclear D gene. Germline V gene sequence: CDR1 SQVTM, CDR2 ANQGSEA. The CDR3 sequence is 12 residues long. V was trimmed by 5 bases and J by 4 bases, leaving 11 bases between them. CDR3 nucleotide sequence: TGCAGCGTTCGGCCCGCGGCCACTGAAGCTTTCTTT. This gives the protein CSVRPAATEAFF.

CDR3 coding DNA: TGTGCCAGCAGCTCCGGGACTAGCGGACACAATGAGCAGTTCTTC. Translation: CASSSGTSGHNEQFF. The rearrangement uses TRBV11-3 and TRBJ2-1, with 11 bases identical to TRBD2. The CDR3 totals 15 residues. The V gene's germline CDR1 is SGHNT and CDR2 YENEEA. The junction had 4 bases not matched to a gene; V was cut back by 4 bases and J by 5 bases.

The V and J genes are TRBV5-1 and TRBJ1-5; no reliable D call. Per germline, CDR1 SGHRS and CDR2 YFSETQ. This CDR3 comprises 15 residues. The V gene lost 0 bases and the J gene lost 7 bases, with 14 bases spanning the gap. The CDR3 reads CASSLAPEVEQPQHF. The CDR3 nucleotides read TGCGCCAGCAGCTTGGCCCCGGAAGTGGAGCAGCCCCAGCATTTT. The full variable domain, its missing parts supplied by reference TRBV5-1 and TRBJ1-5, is KAGVTQTPRYLIKTRGQQVTLSCSPISGHRSVSWYQQTPGQGLQFLFEYFSETQRNKGNFPGRFSGRQFSNSRSEMNVSTLELGDSALYLCASSLAPEVEQPQHFGDGTRLSIL.

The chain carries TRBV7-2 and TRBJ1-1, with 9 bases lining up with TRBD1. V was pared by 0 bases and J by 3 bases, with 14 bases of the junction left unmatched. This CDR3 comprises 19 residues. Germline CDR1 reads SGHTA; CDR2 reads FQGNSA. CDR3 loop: CASSLADRRTGQGYTEAFF. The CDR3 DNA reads TGTGCCAGCAGCTTAGCGGACCGCCGGACTGGACAGGGGTACACTGAAGCTTTCTTT. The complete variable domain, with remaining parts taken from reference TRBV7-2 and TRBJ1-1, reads GAGVSQSPSNKVTEKGKDVELRCDPISGHTALYWYRQSLGQGLEFLIYFQGNSAPDKSGLPSDRFSAERTGGSVSTLTIQRTQQEDSAVYLCASSLADRRTGQGYTEAFFGQGTRLTVV.

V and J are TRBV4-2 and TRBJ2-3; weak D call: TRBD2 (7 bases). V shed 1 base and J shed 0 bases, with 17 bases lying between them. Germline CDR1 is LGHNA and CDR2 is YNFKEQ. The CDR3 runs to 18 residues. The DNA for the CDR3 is TGTGCCAGCAGCCAAGGAGGCGGGGGCGGGCCTAGCACAGATACGCAGTATTTT. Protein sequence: CASSQGGGGGPSTDTQYF.

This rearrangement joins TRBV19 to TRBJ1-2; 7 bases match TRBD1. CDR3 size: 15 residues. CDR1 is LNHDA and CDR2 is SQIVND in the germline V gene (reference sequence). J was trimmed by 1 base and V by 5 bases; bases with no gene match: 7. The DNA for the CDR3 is TGTGCCAGTAGTCCGGGACAGCTGATTAACTATGGCTACACCTTC. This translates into CASSPGQLINYGYTF.

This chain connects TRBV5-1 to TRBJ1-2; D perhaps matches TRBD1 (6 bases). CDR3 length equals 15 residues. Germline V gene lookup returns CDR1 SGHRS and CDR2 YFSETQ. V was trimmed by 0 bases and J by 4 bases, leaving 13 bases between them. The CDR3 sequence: CASSLGSQGPYGYTF. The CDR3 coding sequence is TGCGCCAGCAGCTTGGGTTCACAGGGACCCTATGGCTACACCTTC.

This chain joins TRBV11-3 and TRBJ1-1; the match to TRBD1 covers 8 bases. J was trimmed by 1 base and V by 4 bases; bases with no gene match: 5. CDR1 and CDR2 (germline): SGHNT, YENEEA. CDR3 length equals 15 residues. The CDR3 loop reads CASSYAGTGNTEAFF. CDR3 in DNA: TGTGCCAGCAGCTACGCCGGGACAGGGAACACTGAAGCTTTCTTT.

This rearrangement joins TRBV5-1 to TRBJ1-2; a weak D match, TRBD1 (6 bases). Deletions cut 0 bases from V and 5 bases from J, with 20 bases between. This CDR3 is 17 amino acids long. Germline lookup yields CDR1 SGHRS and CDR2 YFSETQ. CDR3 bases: TGCGCCAGCAGCTTGGGACAGGCTGGTATCCCTGTTTATGGCTACACCTTC. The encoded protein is CASSLGQAGIPVYGYTF.

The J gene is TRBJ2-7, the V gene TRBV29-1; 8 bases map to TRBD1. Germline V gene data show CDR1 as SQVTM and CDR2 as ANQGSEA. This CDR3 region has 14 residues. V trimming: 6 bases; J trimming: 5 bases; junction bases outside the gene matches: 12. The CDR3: CSVHSGTGRNEQYF. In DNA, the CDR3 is TGCAGCGTCCACTCCGGGACAGGAAGAAACGAGCAGTACTTC.

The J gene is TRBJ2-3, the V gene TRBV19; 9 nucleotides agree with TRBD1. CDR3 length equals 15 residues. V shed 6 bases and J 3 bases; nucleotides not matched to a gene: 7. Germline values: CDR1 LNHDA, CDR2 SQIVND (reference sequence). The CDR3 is CASSSGTGRTDTQYF. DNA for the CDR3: TGTGCCAGTAGCTCCGGGACAGGGAGAACAGATACGCAGTATTTT.

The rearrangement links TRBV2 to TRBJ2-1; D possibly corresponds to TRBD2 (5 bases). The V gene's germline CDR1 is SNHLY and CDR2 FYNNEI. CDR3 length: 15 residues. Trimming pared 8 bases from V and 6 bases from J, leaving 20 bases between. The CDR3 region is CASGRLVGEGNEQFF. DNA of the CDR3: TGTGCCAGCGGCCGCTTGGTGGGAGAGGGCAATGAGCAGTTCTTC.

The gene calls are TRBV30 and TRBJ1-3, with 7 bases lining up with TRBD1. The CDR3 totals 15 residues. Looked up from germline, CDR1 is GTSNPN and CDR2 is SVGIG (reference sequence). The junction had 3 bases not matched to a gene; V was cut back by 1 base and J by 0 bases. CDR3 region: CAWSAGTASGNTIYF. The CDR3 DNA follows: TGTGCCTGGAGTGCGGGGACAGCCTCTGGAAACACCATATATTTT.

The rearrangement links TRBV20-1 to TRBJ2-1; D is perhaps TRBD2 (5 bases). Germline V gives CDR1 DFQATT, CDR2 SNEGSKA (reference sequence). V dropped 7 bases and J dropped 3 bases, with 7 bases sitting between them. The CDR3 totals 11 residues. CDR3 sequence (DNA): TGCAGTGGGGGAGACTACAATGAGCAGTTCTTC. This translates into CSGGDYNEQFF.

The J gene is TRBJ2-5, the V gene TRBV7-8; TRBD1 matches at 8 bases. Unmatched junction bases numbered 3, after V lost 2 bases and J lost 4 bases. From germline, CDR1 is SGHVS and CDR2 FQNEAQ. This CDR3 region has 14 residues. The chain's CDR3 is CASSLNTGGETQYF. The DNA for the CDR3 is TGTGCCAGCAGCTTAAATACAGGGGGAGAGACCCAGTACTTC.